This TCR beta chain was recovered during a study of PD-L1 blockade in urothelial cancer. Time point here: peripheral blood 6 weeks after treatment start. Each PCR contained spiked-in synthetic TCR analog templates. Clones were sequenced by immunoSEQ multiplex PCR, and TCRdb holds only the in-frame ones, with some missing. There are more than 95,000 clones in the sample; roughly 90% occur only once, and over 1.5% lies in the top ten. The J segment lost 3 bases and the V segment lost 3 bases, leaving 4 bases of the junction unmatched. Germline-derived CDR1 and CDR2 are MNHEY and SVGAGI. The CDR3 is made up of 16 amino acids.

Sample: PBMCs, taken around atezolizumab (anti-PD-L1) treatment. This chain connects TRBV6-5 to TRBJ2-2, with 10 bases lining up with TRBD2. This TCR was recovered from a man aged 60-69 years with urothelial cancer. The CDR3 region is CASSYSLAGDTGELFF. CDR3 DNA: TGTGCCAGCAGTTATAGTCTAGCGGGAGACACCGGGGAGCTGTTTTTT.